These 21 T cell receptor beta chains share one sample of origin, sequenced in a study of siplizumab effects on memory and regulatory T cells. Profiled with immunoSEQ multiplex PCR; TCRdb holds only in-frame clones, not every one. This repertoire shows over 35,000 clones, about 90% found once; its top ten account for roughly 0.23%. Sequencing used naive CD4+ T cells sorted from blood. The receptors were sampled from a human donor in good health.

The CDR3 protein is CASNLGTGHTGELFF. The CDR3 nucleotides read TGTGCCAGCAACCTCGGGACAGGGCACACCGGGGAGCTGTTTTTT. This chain links TRBV7-8 with TRBJ2-2, with 9 positions matching TRBD1. Germline CDR1 SGHVS, CDR2 FQNEAQ. Trimming removed 7 bases from V and 3 bases from J; junction bases left unmatched: 6. CDR3 length equals 15 residues.

This CDR3 is CASSQTVPNEKLFF. CDR3 nucleotide sequence: TGCGCCAGCAGCCAGACAGTGCCGAATGAAAAACTGTTTTTT. The rearrangement uses TRBV4-1 and TRBJ1-4; the D gene is possibly TRBD1 (5 bases). V gave up 3 bases and J gave up 5 bases, with 10 bases separating them. Germline assignment: CDR1 MGHRA and CDR2 YSYEKL. The CDR3 extends over 14 amino acids.

The rearrangement joins TRBV9 to TRBJ2-1, with TRBD2 matching 7 bases. Trimming removed 0 bases from V and 0 bases from J; junction bases left unmatched: 3. The germline V gene encodes CDR1 SGDLS and CDR2 YYNGEE. There are 16 residues in the CDR3. The CDR3 here is CASSVGSSGSYNEQFF. The CDR3 DNA is TGTGCCAGCAGCGTAGGTTCTAGCGGCTCCTACAATGAGCAGTTCTTC.

This chain uses TRBV6-1 with TRBJ1-1; no firm D call. The CDR3 totals 14 residues. Germline-derived CDR1 and CDR2 are MNHNS and SASEGT. V was clipped by 4 bases and J by 1 base, with 10 bases between them. CDR3 in amino acids: CASSVRLGNTEAFF. The CDR3 DNA reads as TGTGCCAGCAGTGTAAGGTTGGGGAACACTGAAGCTTTCTTT.

V gene TRBV5-1 combines with J gene TRBJ1-1; D perhaps matches TRBD1 (6 bases). Trimming cost V 5 bases and J 7 bases, with 12 bases left between them. CDR1 and CDR2 (germline): SGHRS, YFSETQ. The CDR3 sequence is 12 residues long. The CDR3 protein is CASRGTKGEAFF. The CDR3 region has the DNA TGCGCCAGCAGAGGGACAAAGGGTGAAGCTTTCTTT.

This clone is a singleton in its sample. The V and J genes are TRBV19 and TRBJ2-1, with a weak D call TRBD2 (6 bases). Trimming took 1 base from V and 4 from J, leaving 11 bases between them. The CDR3 sequence is 15 residues long. CDR1 is LNHDA and CDR2 is SQIVND in the germline V gene (reference sequence). The DNA of the CDR3 is TGTGCCAGTAGTATAGGTCTAGCGCCTTACAATGAGCAGTTCTTC. This gives the protein CASSIGLAPYNEQFF.

The chain employs TRBV5-6 and TRBJ2-7; 8 positions agree with TRBD1. This CDR3 is 17 amino acids long. Germline loops: CDR1 SGHDT, CDR2 YYEEEE. Germline trimming cut 1 base from V and 3 bases from J; bases unmatched to any gene: 12. In nucleotides, the CDR3 is TGTGCCAGCAGCTTGATTGTTCGACAGGGGTCGATCTACGAGCAGTACTTC. Translating it yields CASSLIVRQGSIYEQYF.

V usage is TRBV6-6 and J usage is TRBJ2-7; tentative D call: TRBD2 (6 bases). The V gene lost 0 bases and the J gene lost 4 bases, with 13 bases spanning the gap. Germline V gene data show CDR1 as MNHNY and CDR2 as SVGAGI (reference sequence). The CDR3 runs 15 residues. The CDR3 bases are TGTGCCAGCAGTTACTCGATAGCGGCCGGATACGAGCAGTACTTC. It specifies CASSYSIAAGYEQYF.

The chain is built from TRBV11-1 and TRBJ2-1, with 7 bases matching TRBD2. Germline lookup yields CDR1 SGHAT and CDR2 FQDESV (reference sequence). The CDR3 sequence is 16 residues long. V shed 1 base, J shed 3 bases, and the junction held 6 bases outside the gene matches. In DNA form, the CDR3 reads TGTGCCAGCAGCTTAGTCCTAGCGGATATCTACAATGAGCAGTTCTTC. It translates to CASSLVLADIYNEQFF.

The chain couples TRBV14 to TRBJ2-1; tentatively, D is TRBD1 or TRBD2 (6 bases each). V was clipped by 4 bases and J by 7 bases, with 26 bases between them. The CDR3 loop spans 18 amino acids. In germline, CDR1 is SGHDN, CDR2 FVKESK. The CDR3 sequence: CASSPVEWGAGVRNEQFF. The CDR3 DNA sequence: TGTGCCAGCAGCCCAGTCGAATGGGGGGCAGGGGTTCGGAATGAGCAGTTCTTC.

The chain is built from TRBV6-5 and TRBJ2-5, with TRBD2 identical over 10 bases. The CDR3 runs to 16 residues. Germline values: CDR1 MNHEY, CDR2 SVGAGI. After removal of 4 bases from V and 3 bases from J, the junction contained 8 bases not matched to a gene. CDR3 residues: CASSWGPGLAEETQYF. CDR3 DNA: TGTGCCAGCAGTTGGGGGCCCGGACTAGCGGAAGAGACCCAGTACTTC.

Remarks on this clone: An end of the junction does not agree with germline; a read error may underlie this. The CDR3: CASSESGTSGSQIF. The CDR3 coding sequence is TGTGCCAGCAGTGAATCCGGGACTAGCGGGAGCCAAATATTC. V gene TRBV6-1 combines with J gene TRBJ2-7, with TRBD2 matching over 14 bases. CDR1 MNHNS and CDR2 SASEGT come from the germline V gene. There are 14 residues in the CDR3.

This chain links TRBV6-1 with TRBJ1-2; 7 bases are shared with TRBD1. Germline CDR1 is MNHNS and CDR2 is SASEGT. The trim removed 7 bases at V and 8 bases at J, leaving 10 bases unmatched. The CDR3 spans 13 residues. The CDR3 protein is CASKGRGLKGYTF. Here the CDR3 DNA reads TGTGCCAGCAAGGGTAGGGGGCTAAAGGGCTACACCTTC.

This clone was detected once. The chain joins TRBV6-5 to TRBJ2-3; 7 bases fit TRBD1. This CDR3 contains 13 residues. With 4 bases clipped from V and 9 bases from J, the junction kept 7 bases outside the gene matches. Germline V gene sequence: CDR1 MNHEY, CDR2 SVGAGI. The CDR3 region has the DNA TGTGCCAGCAGTTGGGACAGAATAGGGACGCAGTATTTT. The encoded protein is CASSWDRIGTQYF.

The V gene is TRBV9, the J gene TRBJ1-4, with 12 bases matching TRBD1. V dropped 4 bases and J dropped 8; count of bases not matched to a gene: 15. The CDR3 loop spans 18 amino acids. Per the germline V gene, CDR1 is SGDLS and CDR2 is YYNGEE. CDR3 residues: CASSSGQGADLPEEKLFF. Here the CDR3 DNA reads TGTGCCAGCAGCTCGGGACAGGGGGCGGACCTTCCCGAGGAAAAACTGTTTTTT.

V gene TRBV6-5 combines with J gene TRBJ2-7; TRBD1 matches 8 bases. The ends lost 6 bases at V and 3 bases at J; junction bases unmatched: 10. CDR3 length: 15 amino acids. Per the germline V gene, CDR1 is MNHEY and CDR2 is SVGAGI. This CDR3 reads CASSGLGQGFYEQYF. The CDR3 DNA sequence: TGTGCCAGCAGCGGTCTAGGACAGGGCTTCTACGAGCAGTACTTC.

The V and J genes are TRBV27 and TRBJ1-5; unclear D gene. Looked up from germline, CDR1 is MNHEY and CDR2 is SMNVEV (reference sequence). V lost 2 bases to trimming and J lost 1 base, with 6 bases between them. The CDR3 spans 14 residues. The CDR3 coding sequence is TGTGCCAGCAGTTTAGAAAGGAGCAATCAGCCCCAGCATTTT. Protein: CASSLERSNQPQHF.

This chain joins TRBV7-9 and TRBJ2-7; 7 bases map to TRBD1. In germline, CDR1 is SEHNR, CDR2 FQNEAQ (reference sequence). With V trimmed by 4 bases and J by 8 bases, 11 bases remained unmatched. This CDR3 spans 14 amino acids. CDR3 nucleotide sequence: TGTGCCAGCAGCTGGAGACAGGGTGGGGAGAAGCAGTACTTC. Its protein product is CASSWRQGGEKQYF. The full variable domain, rest sourced from reference TRBV7-9 and TRBJ2-7, is DTGVSQNPRHKITKRGQNVTFRCDPISEHNRLYWYRQTLGQGPEFLTYFQNEAQLEKSRLLSDRFSAERPKGSFSTLEIQRTEQGDSAMYLCASSWRQGGEKQYFGPGTRLTVT.

The chain recombines TRBV5-1 with TRBJ2-2; TRBD1 matches 7 bases. V gave up 4 bases and J gave up 0 bases; unmatched junction bases: 3. Per germline, CDR1 SGHRS and CDR2 YFSETQ. CDR3 length: 15 residues. The CDR3 coding sequence is TGCGCCAGCAGCCGGGACAGAACGAACACCGGGGAGCTGTTTTTT. It specifies CASSRDRTNTGELFF.

The J gene is TRBJ2-1, the V gene TRBV4-1, with D possibly being TRBD1 or TRBD2 (5 bases each). The CDR3 contains 14 residues. Trimming shortened V by 1 base and J by 9 bases, and 13 bases separated the two germline ends. CDR1 and CDR2 (germline): MGHRA, YSYEKL. The CDR3 loop reads CASSQVGGEGEQFF. The CDR3 bases are TGCGCCAGCAGCCAAGTTGGGGGTGAGGGTGAGCAGTTCTTC.

The chain joins TRBV2 to TRBJ2-2, with 12 bases identical to TRBD2. V was clipped by 4 bases and J by 5 bases; unmatched bases: 2. This CDR3 comprises 15 residues. Germline CDR1 reads SNHLY; CDR2 reads FYNNEI. The CDR3 nucleotides read TGTGCCAGCAGTGTACTAGCGGGGGGTACCGGGGAGCTGTTTTTT. Amino acids: CASSVLAGGTGELFF.